Listed here are 3 T cell receptor beta chains from one sample, sequenced in a study of T-cell memory formation after mild COVID-19. Each CDR3 protein gets one entry after TCRdb re-called the 5' RACE reads with MiXCR. This table has about 180,000 distinct CDR3 sequences, around 20% appearing once. Sequencing used PBMCs or a T cell subset sorted from them (not recorded which). The receptors shown here come from a man aged 18-30 years who had mild COVID-19 (a few samples of this study predate the infection). Cell type and time point are not known.

This clonotype was detected once. CDR3 in DNA: TGTGCCACAAGGACAGGCAATCAGCCCCAGCATTTT. As protein: CATRTGNQPQHF. V is TRBV10-3 and J is TRBJ1-5; TRBD1 might be the D (6 bases). V was trimmed by 10 bases and J by 2 bases, leaving 9 bases between them. Germline V gene sequence: CDR1 ENHRY, CDR2 SYGVKD. CDR3 length equals 12 residues.

The rearrangement uses TRBV5-1 and TRBJ2-1, with D maybe TRBD1 (6 bases). The V and J ends lost 3 bases and 8 bases respectively, with 9 bases between them. The CDR3 runs to 12 residues. Germline assignment: CDR1 SGHRS and CDR2 YFSETQ. The CDR3 DNA reads TGCGCCAGCAGCTCACAGGGACATGAGCAGTTCTTC. Protein product: CASSSQGHEQFF.

This chain connects TRBV5-4 to TRBJ2-2; D is undetermined. V shed 0 bases and J shed 0 bases, with 6 bases lying between them. The V gene's germline CDR1 is SGHNT and CDR2 YYREEE (reference sequence). The CDR3 spans 15 residues. CDR3 in DNA: TGTGCCAGCAGCTTGGACGCCGCGAACACCGGGGAGCTGTTTTTT. The encoded protein is CASSLDAANTGELFF.